The sequence of this T cell receptor (beta chain) was determined in a study of beta chain features in type 1 diabetes. Sorting with CD45RO/CCR7/CD25/CD127/CD95/CD27 yielded naive, central memory, regulatory and stem-like memory CD4+ cells. As every portion of the isolated RNA was reverse transcribed, the sequencing read expressed TCRB transcripts. Data came from immunoSEQ multiplex PCR; TCRdb stores just in-frame clones and leaves some out. This sample carries 250,000 to 300,000 clones, under 8.5% of them seen once, and the ten largest clones take 0.9% to 1.2%. There are 15 residues in the CDR3. Per germline, CDR1 SGHDN and CDR2 FVKESK. V was clipped by 4 bases and J by 1 base; unmatched bases: 6.

The sequence derives from a woman between 18 and 29 years old in good health. The rearrangement links TRBV14 to TRBJ1-1; 7 nucleotides line up with TRBD1. The sequencing input was central memory CD4+ T cells from blood. CDR3 nucleotides: TGTGCCAGCAGCCTACAGGGGTTGGAGAACACTGAAGCTTTCTTT. Translating it yields CASSLQGLENTEAFF.